The clone carrying this T cell receptor beta chain has a handful of counts. TCRbeta library preparation incorporated unique molecular identifiers. TCRdb independently ran MiXCR on the PCR reads; one entry per CDR3 protein. The top ten clones hold around 2.4% of a sample with roughly 500,000 distinct CDR3 sequences, approximately 32% of them seen once. The sample originates from a study of T-cell reconstitution after alpha-beta-depleted transplantation in children. The CDR3 sequence is 14 residues long. Germline-derived CDR1 and CDR2 are LNHNV and YYDKDF (reference sequence). Trimming left V 1 base short and J 2 bases short, with 9 bases between.

The rearrangement joins TRBV15 to TRBJ2-7; D ambiguous. This TCR was sampled from a human donor who donated a stem cell graft to a child with aplastic anemia. The specimen was PBMCs from the stem cell graft donor, collected from the stem cell graft. CDR3 in DNA: TGTGCCACCAGCAGAGCCGGGTCCGCCTACGAGCAGTACTTC. Protein product: CATSRAGSAYEQYF.